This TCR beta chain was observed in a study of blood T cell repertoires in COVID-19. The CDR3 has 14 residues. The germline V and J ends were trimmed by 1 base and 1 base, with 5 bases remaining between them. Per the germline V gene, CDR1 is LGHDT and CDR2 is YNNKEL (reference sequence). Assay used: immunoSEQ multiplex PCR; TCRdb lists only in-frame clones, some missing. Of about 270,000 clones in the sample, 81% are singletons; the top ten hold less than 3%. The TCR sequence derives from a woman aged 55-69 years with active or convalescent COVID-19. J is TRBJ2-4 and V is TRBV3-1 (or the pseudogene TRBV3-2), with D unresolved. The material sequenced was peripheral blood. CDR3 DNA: TGTGCCAGCAGCCAAGCGAGTGCCAAAAACATTCAGTACTTC. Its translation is CASSQASAKNIQYF.